The entry below gives a single TCR beta chain sequence along with its context. These data are taken from a study of cytomegalovirus exposure and HLA in healthy donors. While unrecorded immune exposures were likely, the donors were nominally healthy when sampled. The CDR3 is 13 residues long. From germline, CDR1 is MNHNY and CDR2 SVGAGI (reference sequence). V shed 7 bases and J shed 4 bases, with 10 bases lying between them. In the PCR, 60 Vbeta and 13 Jbeta primers were used. Under the authors' procedure: Roughly 11 million shared chains were among the 80 million or so unique TCR beta chains that a later analysis counted. Sequenced by immunoSEQ multiplex PCR; TCRdb stores in-frame clones only, minus some. The V and J calls and the clone size are those of that table, but D and trimming were determined from the DNA. The repertoire includes 35,000 to 45,000 clones, about 60% of them detected once, and around 12% sits in the top ten.

This chain uses TRBV6-6 with TRBJ1-4, with a weak D call TRBD1 (5 bases). This sequence originates from a man in his sixties in good health and CMV-seropositive. Sequencing input: PBMCs. CDR3 DNA: TGTGCCAGCACGGGGGGGGTTAATGAAAAACTGTTTTTT. It translates to CASTGGVNEKLFF.